These T cell receptor beta chains were read from a single sample in a study of shared clonotypes between healthy human individuals. Profiling relied on immunoSEQ multiplex PCR, and the TCRdb table lists in-frame clones only, not all of them. The top ten hold over 0.3% of the sample, which has more than 1,200,000 clones, approximately 98.5% seen once. Sequencing was carried out using naive CD4+ T cells sorted from blood. The receptors stem from a man aged 30-40 years in good health. Each CDR3 is given with its conserved first and last residue. A D gene is named only where the DNA matches it firmly. Part of the rows lack a size; the others show once, few, many or a class for expanded clones.

clone_size,v_call,j_call,d_call,cdr3_aa,cdr3_nt
-,TRBV5-1,TRBJ2-1,TRBD2,CASSGGLAGGEGNEQFF,TGCGCCAGCAGCGGGGGACTAGCGGGAGGAGAAGGGAATGAGCAGTTCTTC
-,TRBV4-1,TRBJ2-1,TRBD1,CASSTHRDRALLDRYNEQFF,TGCGCCAGCAGCACTCACCGGGACAGGGCCCTCCTAGACCGCTACAATGAGCAGTTCTTC
-,TRBV11-1,TRBJ2-2,-,CASSLASPGELFF,TGTGCCAGCAGCTTAGCAAGTCCCGGGGAGCTGTTTTTT
-,TRBV25-1,TRBJ1-1,TRBD1,CASSDPRQGATEAFF,TGTGCCAGCAGTGATCCCCGACAGGGGGCTACTGAAGCTTTCTTT
-,TRBV28,TRBJ2-5,TRBD1,CAIQNRGPQETQYF,TGTGCCATTCAGAACAGGGGGCCCCAAGAGACCCAGTACTTC
-,TRBV4-1,TRBJ1-1,-,CASSHPDRPNTEAFF,TGCGCCAGCAGCCATCCTGACAGACCGAACACTGAAGCTTTCTTT
-,TRBV28,TRBJ2-5,-,CASNSPGLAQETQYF,TGTGCCAGCAACAGTCCCGGGTTGGCCCAAGAGACCCAGTACTTC
-,TRBV5-1,TRBJ2-7,TRBD2,CASSKPGLADVSYEQYF,TGCGCCAGCAGTAAACCGGGACTAGCGGACGTCTCCTACGAGCAGTACTTC
-,TRBV5-4,TRBJ2-7,-,CASSPRRDRFSGEQYF,TGTGCCAGCAGCCCACGCCGAGACAGGTTTTCGGGCGAGCAGTACTTC
-,TRBV5-6,TRBJ2-1,-,CASSDLGVGNEQFF,TGTGCCAGCAGCGACCTCGGTGTGGGAAATGAGCAGTTCTTC
-,TRBV6-1,TRBJ1-5,-,CASSEGYSNQPQHF,TGTGCCAGCAGTGAAGGCTATAGCAATCAGCCCCAGCATTTT
-,TRBV29-1,TRBJ2-5,-,CSVARARSETQYF,TGCAGCGTTGCCCGGGCCAGAAGCGAGACCCAGTACTTC
-,TRBV5-4,TRBJ2-3,TRBD2,CASEYGGRASTDTQYF,TGTGCCAGCGAATACGGCGGGAGGGCTAGCACAGATACGCAGTATTTT
-,TRBV9,TRBJ2-2,TRBD2,CASSTGLRNTGELFF,TGTGCCAGCAGCACGGGACTAAGAAACACCGGGGAGCTGTTTTTT
-,TRBV30,TRBJ2-7,TRBD2,CALSGTSGVYEQYF,TGTGCCTTGTCCGGGACTAGCGGGGTCTACGAGCAGTACTTC
-,TRBV5-1,TRBJ2-2,TRBD2,CASSSSGANTGELFF,TGCGCCAGCAGCTCTAGCGGGGCGAACACCGGGGAGCTGTTTTTT
once,TRBV5-4,TRBJ2-2,-,CASSLGGENTGELFF,TGTGCCAGCAGCTTGGGTGGGGAGAACACCGGGGAGCTGTTTTTT
-,TRBV12-5,TRBJ2-3,TRBD1,CASAGQGAGDTQYF,TGTGCTAGTGCCGGACAGGGGGCCGGAGATACGCAGTATTTT
-,TRBV10-3,TRBJ1-1,-,CAISPTPMNTEAFF,TGTGCCATCAGTCCGACGCCTATGAACACTGAAGCTTTCTTT
-,TRBV5-1,TRBJ2-3,TRBD1,CASSPRTGGDTQYF,TGCGCCAGCAGCCCGAGGACAGGGGGAGATACGCAGTATTTT